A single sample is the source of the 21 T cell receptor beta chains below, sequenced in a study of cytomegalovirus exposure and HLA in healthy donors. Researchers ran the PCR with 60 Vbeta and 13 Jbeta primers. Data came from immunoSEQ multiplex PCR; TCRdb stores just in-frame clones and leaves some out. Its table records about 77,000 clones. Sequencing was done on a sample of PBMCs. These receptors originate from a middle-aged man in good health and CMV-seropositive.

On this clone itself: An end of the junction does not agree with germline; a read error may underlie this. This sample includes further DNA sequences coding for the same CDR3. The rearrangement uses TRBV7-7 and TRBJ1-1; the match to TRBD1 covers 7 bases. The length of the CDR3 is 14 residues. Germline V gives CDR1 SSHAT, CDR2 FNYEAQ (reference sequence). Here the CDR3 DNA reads TGTGCTAGCAGACAAGACAGGGTGGTCCCTGAAGCTTTCTTT. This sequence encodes CASRQDRVVPEAFF.

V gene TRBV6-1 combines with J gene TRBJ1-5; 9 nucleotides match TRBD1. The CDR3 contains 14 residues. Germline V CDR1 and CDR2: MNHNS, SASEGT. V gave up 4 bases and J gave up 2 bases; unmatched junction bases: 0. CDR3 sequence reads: CASSGTGGNQPQHF. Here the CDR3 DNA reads TGTGCCAGCAGTGGGACAGGGGGCAATCAGCCCCAGCATTTT.

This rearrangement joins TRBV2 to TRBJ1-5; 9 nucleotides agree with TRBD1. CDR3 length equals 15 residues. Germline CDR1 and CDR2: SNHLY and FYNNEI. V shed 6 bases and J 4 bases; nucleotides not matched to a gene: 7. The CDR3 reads CASSPTGGKNQPQHF. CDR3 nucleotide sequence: TGTGCCAGCAGCCCGACAGGGGGAAAGAATCAGCCCCAGCATTTT. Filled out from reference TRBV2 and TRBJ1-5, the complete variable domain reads EPEVTQTPSHQVTQMGQEVILRCVPISNHLYFYWYRQILGQKVEFLVSFYNNEISEKSEIFDDQFSVERPDGSNFTLKIRSTKLEDSAMYFCASSPTGGKNQPQHFGDGTRLSIL.

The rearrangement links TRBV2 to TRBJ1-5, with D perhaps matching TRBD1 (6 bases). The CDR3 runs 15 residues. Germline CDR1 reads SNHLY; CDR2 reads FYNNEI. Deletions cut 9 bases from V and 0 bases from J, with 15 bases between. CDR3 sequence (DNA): TGTGCCAGTAGGAGGACAGATTATAGCAATCAGCCCCAGCATTTT. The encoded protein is CASRRTDYSNQPQHF.

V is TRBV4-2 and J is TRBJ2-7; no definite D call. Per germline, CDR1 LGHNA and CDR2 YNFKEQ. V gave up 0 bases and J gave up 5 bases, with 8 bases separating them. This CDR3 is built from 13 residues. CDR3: CASSQDPQDEQYF. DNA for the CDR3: TGTGCCAGCAGCCAAGATCCCCAGGACGAGCAGTACTTC.

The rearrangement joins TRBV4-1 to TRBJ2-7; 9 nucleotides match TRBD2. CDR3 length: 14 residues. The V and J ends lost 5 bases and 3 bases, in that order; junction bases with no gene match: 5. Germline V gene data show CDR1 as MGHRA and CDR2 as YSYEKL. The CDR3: CASSSGLAVYEQYF. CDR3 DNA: TGCGCCAGCAGCTCGGGACTAGCTGTCTACGAGCAGTACTTC.

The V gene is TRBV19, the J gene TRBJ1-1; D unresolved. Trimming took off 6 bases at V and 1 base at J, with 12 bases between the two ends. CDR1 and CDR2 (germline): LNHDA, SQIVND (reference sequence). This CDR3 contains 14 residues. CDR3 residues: CASRELEGNTEAFF. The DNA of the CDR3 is TGTGCCAGTAGGGAGTTGGAGGGGAACACTGAAGCTTTCTTT.

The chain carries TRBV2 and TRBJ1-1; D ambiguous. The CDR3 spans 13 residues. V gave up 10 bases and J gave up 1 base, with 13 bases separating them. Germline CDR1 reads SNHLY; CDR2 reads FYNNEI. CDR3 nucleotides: TGTGCCACCTTGCGGGTGCCGAACACTGAAGCTTTCTTT. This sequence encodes CATLRVPNTEAFF.

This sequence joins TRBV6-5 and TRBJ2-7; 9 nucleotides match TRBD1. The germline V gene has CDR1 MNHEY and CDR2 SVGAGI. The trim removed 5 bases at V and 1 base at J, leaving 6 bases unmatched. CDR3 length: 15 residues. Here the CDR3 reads CASSRETGGSYEQYF. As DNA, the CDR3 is TGTGCCAGCAGTCGGGAGACAGGGGGATCCTACGAGCAGTACTTC.

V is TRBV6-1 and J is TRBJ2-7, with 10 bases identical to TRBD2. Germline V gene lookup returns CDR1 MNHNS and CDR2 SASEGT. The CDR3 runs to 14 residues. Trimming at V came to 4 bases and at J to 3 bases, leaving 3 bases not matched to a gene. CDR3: CASSARLAGYEQYV. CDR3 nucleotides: TGTGCCAGCAGTGCGAGACTAGCGGGCTACGAGCAGTACGTC.

This CDR3 reads CASSARYGTKTEAFF. CDR3 nucleotides: TGTGCCAGCAGTGCTAGATACGGGACAAAAACTGAAGCTTTCTTT. J is TRBJ1-1 and V is TRBV6-1; D possibly corresponds to TRBD1 (6 bases). This CDR3 contains 15 residues. Trimming stripped 4 bases from V and 5 bases from J, with 17 bases between. Germline lookup yields CDR1 MNHNS and CDR2 SASEGT.

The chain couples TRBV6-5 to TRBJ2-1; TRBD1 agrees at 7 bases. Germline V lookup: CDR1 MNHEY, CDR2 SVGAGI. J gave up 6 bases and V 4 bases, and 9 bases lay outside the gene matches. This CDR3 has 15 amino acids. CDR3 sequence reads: CASSSRDSRVNEQFF. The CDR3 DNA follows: TGTGCCAGCAGTTCCCGGGACAGTAGGGTCAATGAGCAGTTCTTC.

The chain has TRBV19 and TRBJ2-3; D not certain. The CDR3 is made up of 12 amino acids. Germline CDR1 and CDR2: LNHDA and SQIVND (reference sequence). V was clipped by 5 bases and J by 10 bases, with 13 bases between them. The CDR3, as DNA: TGTGCCAGTAGTCAACTTAGAAGCGCGCAGTATTTT. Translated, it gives CASSQLRSAQYF.

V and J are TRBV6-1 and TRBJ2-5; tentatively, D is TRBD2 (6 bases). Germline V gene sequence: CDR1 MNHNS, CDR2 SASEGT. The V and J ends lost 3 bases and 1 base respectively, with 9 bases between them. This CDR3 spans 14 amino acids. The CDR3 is CASSERTTQETQYF. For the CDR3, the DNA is TGTGCCAGCAGTGAGAGGACTACCCAAGAGACCCAGTACTTC.

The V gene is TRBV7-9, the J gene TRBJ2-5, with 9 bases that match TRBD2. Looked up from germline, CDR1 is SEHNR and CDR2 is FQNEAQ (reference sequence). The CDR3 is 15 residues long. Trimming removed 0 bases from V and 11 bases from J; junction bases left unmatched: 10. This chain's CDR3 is CASSLALGLAREQYF. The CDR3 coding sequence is TGTGCCAGCAGCTTAGCCCTGGGACTAGCTAGGGAGCAGTACTTC. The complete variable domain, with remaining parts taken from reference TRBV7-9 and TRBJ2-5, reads DTGVSQNPRHKITKRGQNVTFRCDPISEHNRLYWYRQTLGQGPEFLTYFQNEAQLEKSRLLSDRFSAERPKGSFSTLEIQRTEQGDSAMYLCASSLALGLAREQYFGPGTRLLVL.

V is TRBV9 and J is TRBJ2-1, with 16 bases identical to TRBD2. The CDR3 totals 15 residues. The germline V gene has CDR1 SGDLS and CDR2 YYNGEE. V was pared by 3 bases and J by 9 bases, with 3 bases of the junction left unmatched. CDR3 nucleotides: TGTGCCAGCAGCGCCGGGACTAGCGGGGGGGCTGAGCAGTTCTTC. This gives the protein CASSAGTSGGAEQFF.

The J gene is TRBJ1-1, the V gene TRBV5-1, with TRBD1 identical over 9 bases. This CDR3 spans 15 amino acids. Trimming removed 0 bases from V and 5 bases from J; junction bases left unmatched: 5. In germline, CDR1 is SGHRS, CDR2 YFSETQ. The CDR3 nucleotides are TGCGCCAGCAGCTTGGAGGGACAGGGAAAAACTGAAGCTTTCTTT. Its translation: CASSLEGQGKTEAFF. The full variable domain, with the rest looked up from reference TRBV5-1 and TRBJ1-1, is KAGVTQTPRYLIKTRGQQVTLSCSPISGHRSVSWYQQTPGQGLQFLFEYFSETQRNKGNFPGRFSGRQFSNSRSEMNVSTLELGDSALYLCASSLEGQGKTEAFFGQGTRLTVV.

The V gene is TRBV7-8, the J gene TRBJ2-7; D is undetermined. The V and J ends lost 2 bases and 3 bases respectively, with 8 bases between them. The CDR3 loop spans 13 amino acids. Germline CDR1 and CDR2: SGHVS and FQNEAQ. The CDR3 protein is CASSLSVYYEQYV. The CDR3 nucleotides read TGTGCCAGCAGCTTATCGGTTTACTACGAGCAGTACGTC.

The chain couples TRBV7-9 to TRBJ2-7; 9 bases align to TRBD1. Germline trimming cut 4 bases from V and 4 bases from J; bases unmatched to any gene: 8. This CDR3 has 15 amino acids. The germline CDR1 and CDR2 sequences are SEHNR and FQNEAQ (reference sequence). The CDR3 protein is CASSSQDRGMYEQYF. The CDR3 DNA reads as TGTGCCAGCAGCTCTCAGGACAGGGGTATGTACGAGCAGTACTTC.

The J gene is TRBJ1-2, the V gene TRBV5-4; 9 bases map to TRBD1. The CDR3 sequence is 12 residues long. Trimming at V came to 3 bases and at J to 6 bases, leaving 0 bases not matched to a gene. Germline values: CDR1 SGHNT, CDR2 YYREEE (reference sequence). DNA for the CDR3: TGTGCCAGCAGCTGGGACAGGGATGGCTACACCTTC. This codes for CASSWDRDGYTF.

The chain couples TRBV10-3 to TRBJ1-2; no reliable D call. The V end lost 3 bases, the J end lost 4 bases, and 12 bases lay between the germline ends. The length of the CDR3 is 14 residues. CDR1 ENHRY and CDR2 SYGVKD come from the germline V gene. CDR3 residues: CAISEPRGPYGYTF. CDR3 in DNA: TGTGCCATCAGTGAACCGCGTGGGCCCTATGGCTACACCTTC.